Reported below is one TCR beta chain. The CDR3 spans 16 residues. CDR1 is ENHRY, CDR2 SYGVKD, per germline. V was pared by 2 bases and J by 5 bases, with 18 bases between. These data are taken from a study of blood T cell repertoires in COVID-19. Study information: There were acute and convalescent COVID-19 samples, and they came from the United States, Italy and Spain. Sources were T cells, B-cell-depleted T cells, or PBMCs; the material itself was cDNA or gDNA.

Authors' methods: Quantification of nucleated cells was approximated via reference gene primer amplification. Profiling relied on immunoSEQ multiplex PCR, and the TCRdb table lists in-frame clones only, not all of them. V, J and clone size derive from that table, while D and trimming were established from the DNA sequence. Among some 120,000 clones listed, more than 70% were seen once. Input material: peripheral blood. This TCR was recovered from a human donor in a cohort sampled during active COVID-19. The rearrangement joins TRBV10-3 to TRBJ1-1, with D maybe TRBD1 (5 bases). CDR3 region: CAISEPSGGVRTEAFF. For the CDR3, the DNA is TGTGCCATCAGTGAGCCTTCTGGGGGGGTTCGTACTGAAGCTTTCTTT.